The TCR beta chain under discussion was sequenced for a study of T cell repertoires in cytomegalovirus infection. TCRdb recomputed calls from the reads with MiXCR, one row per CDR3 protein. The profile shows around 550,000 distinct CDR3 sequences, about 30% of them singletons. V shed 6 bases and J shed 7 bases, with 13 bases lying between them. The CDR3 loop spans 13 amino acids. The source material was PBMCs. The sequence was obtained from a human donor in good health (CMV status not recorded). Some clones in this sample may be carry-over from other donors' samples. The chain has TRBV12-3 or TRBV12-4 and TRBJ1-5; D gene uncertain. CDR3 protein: CASSPSGGQPQHF. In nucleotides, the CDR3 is TGTGCCAGCAGCCCCAGCGGTGGGCAGCCCCAGCATTTT.